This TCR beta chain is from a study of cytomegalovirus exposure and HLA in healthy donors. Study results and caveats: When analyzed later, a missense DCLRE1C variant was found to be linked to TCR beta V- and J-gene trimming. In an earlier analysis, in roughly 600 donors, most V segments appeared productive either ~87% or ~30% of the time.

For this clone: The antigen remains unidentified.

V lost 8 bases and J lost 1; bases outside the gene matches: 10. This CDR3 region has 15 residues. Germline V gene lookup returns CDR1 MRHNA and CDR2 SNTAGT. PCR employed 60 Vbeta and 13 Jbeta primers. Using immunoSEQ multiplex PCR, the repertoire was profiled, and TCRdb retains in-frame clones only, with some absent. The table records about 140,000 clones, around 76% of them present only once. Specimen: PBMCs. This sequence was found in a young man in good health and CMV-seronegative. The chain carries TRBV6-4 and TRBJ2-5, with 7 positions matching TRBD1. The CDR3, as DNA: TGTGCCAGCGGCGACTCAGACAGGGTCCAAGAGACCCAGTACTTC. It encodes CASGDSDRVQETQYF.